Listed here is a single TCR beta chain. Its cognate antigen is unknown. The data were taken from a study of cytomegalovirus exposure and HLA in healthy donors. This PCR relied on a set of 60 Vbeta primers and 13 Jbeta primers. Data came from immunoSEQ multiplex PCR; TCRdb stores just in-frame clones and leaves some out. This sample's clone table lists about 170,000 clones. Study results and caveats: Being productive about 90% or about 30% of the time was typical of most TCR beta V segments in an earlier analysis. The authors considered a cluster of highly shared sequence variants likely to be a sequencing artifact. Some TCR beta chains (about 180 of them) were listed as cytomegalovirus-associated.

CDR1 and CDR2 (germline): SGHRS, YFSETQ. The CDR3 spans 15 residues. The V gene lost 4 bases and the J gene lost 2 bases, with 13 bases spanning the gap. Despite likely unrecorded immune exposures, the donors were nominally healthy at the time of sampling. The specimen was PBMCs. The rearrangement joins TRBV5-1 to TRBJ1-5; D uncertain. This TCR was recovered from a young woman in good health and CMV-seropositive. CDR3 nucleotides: TGCGCCAGCAGCCCGTCGAGCACAGGCAATCAGCCCCAGCATTTT. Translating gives CASSPSSTGNQPQHF. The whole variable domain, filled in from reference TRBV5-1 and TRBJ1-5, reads KAGVTQTPRYLIKTRGQQVTLSCSPISGHRSVSWYQQTPGQGLQFLFEYFSETQRNKGNFPGRFSGRQFSNSRSEMNVSTLELGDSALYLCASSPSSTGNQPQHFGDGTRLSIL.